This T cell receptor beta chain was sequenced for a study of OX40 agonist ivuxolimab in advanced cancers. Findings of the study overall: Dosing at 0.1 to 3.0 mg/kg was accompanied by clonal expansion of CD4+ and CD8+ blood T cells by week 6.

Sequencing used immunoSEQ multiplex PCR; TCRdb keeps in-frame clones, though not all of them. Among approximately 100,000 clones listed, roughly 85% were seen once. Details on this clone: Its antigen is not known.

CDR1 is LGHNA and CDR2 is YNFKEQ in the germline V gene. V was cut by 4 bases and J by 4 bases, with 23 bases left in between. The CDR3 runs 17 residues. The material sequenced was CD4+ or CD8+ T cells sorted from blood, taken in a trial of the OX40 agonist ivuxolimab. The chain combines TRBV4-2 with TRBJ2-7; D is possibly TRBD2 (7 bases). This sequence originates from an adult with an advanced solid tumor such as melanoma, head and neck, liver or kidney cancer. CDR3 sequence: CASSLTHAMRGPYEQYF. In DNA, the CDR3 is TGTGCCAGCAGCCTTACCCACGCTATGCGGGGGCCTTACGAGCAGTACTTC.